The 32 T cell receptor beta chains below come from one sample, sequenced in a study of blood T cell repertoires in COVID-19. Profiling relied on immunoSEQ multiplex PCR, and the TCRdb table lists in-frame clones only, not all of them. The sample lists 290,000 or so clones; roughly 90% were seen once. Sequenced input: peripheral blood. All receptors come from a woman in her 30s with COVID-19, enrolled during active disease.

The rearrangement joins TRBV2 to TRBJ1-3; TRBD1 matches at 9 bases. The germline CDR1 and CDR2 sequences are SNHLY and FYNNEI. The length of the CDR3 is 18 residues. J lost 6 bases, V lost 4 bases, and 16 bases had no gene match. The CDR3 reads CASSAAEFGTGYQNTIYF. For the CDR3, the DNA is TGTGCCAGCAGTGCCGCCGAGTTTGGGACAGGGTACCAAAACACCATATATTTT.

The chain employs TRBV2 and TRBJ2-1; D may be TRBD1 (6 bases). Germline CDR1 reads SNHLY; CDR2 reads FYNNEI. The CDR3 is 13 amino acids. Trimming took 7 bases from V and 4 from J, leaving 11 bases between them. CDR3 bases: TGTGCCAGCACCGAACAGGGATACAATGAGCAGTTCTTC. The encoded protein is CASTEQGYNEQFF.

This chain uses TRBV5-8 with TRBJ2-7; TRBD1 aligns across 7 bases. The CDR3 is 17 amino acids. Germline V gene data show CDR1 as SGHTS and CDR2 as YDEGEE. The V and J ends lost 1 base and 2 bases, in that order; junction bases with no gene match: 12. CDR3 in DNA: TGTGCCAGCAGCTTGCGCACTATACAGGGGACCACCTACGAGCAGTACTTC. As protein: CASSLRTIQGTTYEQYF.

The J gene is TRBJ1-1, the V gene TRBV3-1 (or the pseudogene TRBV3-2); D not certain. Trimming took 0 bases from V and 10 from J, leaving 18 bases between them. The CDR3 is 15 amino acids. CDR1 and CDR2 (germline): LGHDT, YNNKEL (reference sequence). The CDR3 DNA reads TGTGCCAGCAGCCAAGATTTAAGGAGACTACAATCAGCTTTCTTT. Residues: CASSQDLRRLQSAFF.

The chain joins TRBV30 to TRBJ1-1; D might be TRBD1 (5 bases). The CDR3 consists of 12 residues. V was clipped by 3 bases and J by 10 bases, with 15 bases between them. The germline gives CDR1 GTSNPN, CDR2 SVGIG (reference sequence). DNA for the CDR3: TGTGCCTGGAGCACCTCAGGGATGATAGCTTTCTTT. It is translated as CAWSTSGMIAFF.

The chain combines TRBV15 with TRBJ1-2; D unresolved. V lost 4 bases to trimming and J lost 4 bases, with 13 bases between them. The CDR3 has 14 amino acids. The germline CDR1 and CDR2 sequences are LNHNV and YYDKDF (reference sequence). Here the CDR3 DNA reads TGTGCCACCAGCACCGGAGGGCACCTCTATGGCTACACCTTC. This sequence encodes CATSTGGHLYGYTF.

The chain has TRBV5-1 and TRBJ2-2; 11 nucleotides align to TRBD2. The germline V gene has CDR1 SGHRS and CDR2 YFSETQ. There are 18 residues in the CDR3. The junction had 4 bases not matched to a gene; V was cut back by 0 bases and J by 0 bases. This CDR3 reads CASSLGLAGIANTGELFF. The DNA of the CDR3 is TGCGCCAGCAGCTTGGGACTAGCGGGAATCGCGAACACCGGGGAGCTGTTTTTT. Supplemented by reference TRBV5-1 and TRBJ2-2, the full variable domain reads KAGVTQTPRYLIKTRGQQVTLSCSPISGHRSVSWYQQTPGQGLQFLFEYFSETQRNKGNFPGRFSGRQFSNSRSEMNVSTLELGDSALYLCASSLGLAGIANTGELFFGEGSRLTVL.

The V gene is TRBV6-5, the J gene TRBJ2-7; 9 nucleotides match TRBD1. The CDR3 runs 12 residues. The V gene end was trimmed by 7 bases and the J gene end by 4 bases; junction bases not matched to a gene: 2. CDR1 is MNHEY and CDR2 is SVGAGI in the germline V gene. The CDR3 DNA is TGTGCCAGCACCGGGACAGGGTACGAGCAGTACTTC. Amino acids: CASTGTGYEQYF.

The count of this clone is one. This rearrangement joins TRBV5-1 to TRBJ1-2; 7 bases map to TRBD1. With 4 bases clipped from V and 6 bases from J, the junction kept 3 bases outside the gene matches. The V gene's germline CDR1 is SGHRS and CDR2 YFSETQ. The length of the CDR3 is 12 residues. This CDR3 reads CASSIGQDGYTF. The CDR3 DNA is TGCGCCAGCAGCATCGGACAGGATGGCTACACCTTC.

This chain uses TRBV5-4 with TRBJ1-3; D gene unclear. V dropped 0 bases and J dropped 5 bases, with 12 bases sitting between them. Germline CDR1 is SGHNT and CDR2 is YYREEE (reference sequence). The CDR3 has 15 amino acids. DNA for the CDR3: TGTGCCAGCAGCTTGGAACCAGGCGGGCGAAACACCATATATTTT. Residues: CASSLEPGGRNTIYF. The full variable domain, rest sourced from reference TRBV5-4 and TRBJ1-3, is ETGVTQSPTHLIKTRGQQVTLRCSSQSGHNTVSWYQQALGQGPQFIFQYYREEENGRGNFPPRFSGLQFPNYSSELNVNALELDDSALYLCASSLEPGGRNTIYFGEGSWLTVV.

This clone was seen ten or more times. The gene calls are TRBV28 and TRBJ1-2; D may be TRBD1 (5 bases). CDR1 MDHEN and CDR2 SYDVKM come from the germline V gene. The CDR3 has 12 residues. V dropped 6 bases and J dropped 4 bases, with 9 bases sitting between them. This CDR3 is CASSWGSYGYTF. In DNA, the CDR3 is TGTGCCAGCAGCTGGGGCAGCTATGGCTACACCTTC.

The V and J genes are TRBV29-1 and TRBJ2-3, with 8 bases aligning to TRBD2. The germline V gene has CDR1 SQVTM and CDR2 ANQGSEA. Unmatched junction bases numbered 9, after V lost 4 bases and J lost 3 bases. The CDR3 covers 15 residues. The CDR3 loop reads CSVGKAGAITDTQYF. The CDR3 DNA follows: TGCAGCGTTGGAAAAGCGGGAGCGATTACAGATACGCAGTATTTT.

J is TRBJ2-7 and V is TRBV5-5; 7 nucleotides line up with TRBD1. From germline, CDR1 is SGHKS and CDR2 YYEKEE (reference sequence). Trimming removed 0 bases from V and 4 bases from J; junction bases left unmatched: 7. This CDR3 is built from 15 residues. The CDR3 DNA reads as TGTGCCAGCAGCTTGGGGACAGGTACCGGGTACGAGCAGTACTTC. Translation: CASSLGTGTGYEQYF. Looking up the rest from reference TRBV5-5 and TRBJ2-7 gives the full variable domain: DAGVTQSPTHLIKTRGQQVTLRCSPISGHKSVSWYQQVLGQGPQFIFQYYEKEERGRGNFPDRFSARQFPNYSSELNVNALLLGDSALYLCASSLGTGTGYEQYFGPGTRLTVT.

V usage is TRBV5-1 and J usage is TRBJ2-2, with a tentative D call TRBD1 (5 bases). The CDR3 spans 15 residues. Germline CDR1 and CDR2: SGHRS and YFSETQ. V was trimmed by 1 base and J by 2 bases, leaving 9 bases between them. DNA for the CDR3: TGCGCCAGCAGCTTGCTGGACATCAACACCGGGGAGCTGTTTTTT. Translated: CASSLLDINTGELFF.

This chain links TRBV19 with TRBJ1-1, with 7 bases fitting TRBD1. The J segment lost 2 bases and the V segment lost 5 bases, leaving 8 bases of the junction unmatched. From germline, CDR1 is LNHDA and CDR2 SQIVND (reference sequence). This CDR3 is 15 amino acids long. This chain's CDR3 is CASSAIGTANTEAFF. The CDR3 DNA sequence: TGTGCCAGTAGTGCCATAGGGACAGCAAACACTGAAGCTTTCTTT.

V is TRBV28 and J is TRBJ1-4, with TRBD1 identical over 7 bases. The germline V gene has CDR1 MDHEN and CDR2 SYDVKM. V lost 7 bases to trimming and J lost 7 bases; unmatched junction nucleotides: 6. This CDR3 is 13 amino acids long. The CDR3 reads CASKGGLGEKLFF. The CDR3 bases are TGTGCCAGCAAAGGGGGCTTGGGTGAAAAACTGTTTTTT.

This clone occurred once. This chain connects TRBV29-1 to TRBJ1-2; a weak D match, TRBD1 (6 bases). This CDR3 comprises 16 residues. Trimming left V 1 base short and J 5 bases short, with 20 bases between. Germline V CDR1 and CDR2: SQVTM, ANQGSEA. CDR3 DNA: TGCAGCGTTGAAGGGCCAGGAGGGAGGGGGACATATGGCTACACCTTC. Translation: CSVEGPGGRGTYGYTF.

The V gene is TRBV30, the J gene TRBJ1-2; possible D gene TRBD1, 5 bases. The CDR3 runs 13 residues. CDR1 GTSNPN and CDR2 SVGIG come from the germline V gene (reference sequence). V was clipped by 2 bases and J by 7 bases, with 14 bases between them. DNA for the CDR3: TGTGCCTGGAGTTTTGCGGGAGGGGTTGGCTACACCTTC. Protein sequence: CAWSFAGGVGYTF.

In its sample, this clone was seen once. The rearrangement uses TRBV7-2 and TRBJ1-1; possible D gene TRBD1, 6 bases. The CDR3 loop spans 13 amino acids. The V and J ends lost 3 bases and 7 bases respectively, with 12 bases between them. CDR1 and CDR2 (germline): SGHTA, FQGNSA. The CDR3 is CASSFSDSFEAFF. As DNA, the CDR3 is TGTGCCAGCAGCTTCTCGGACAGCTTTGAAGCTTTCTTT. The full variable domain, with the rest looked up from reference TRBV7-2 and TRBJ1-1, is GAGVSQSPSNKVTEKGKDVELRCDPISGHTALYWYRQSLGQGLEFLIYFQGNSAPDKSGLPSDRFSAERTGGSVSTLTIQRTQQEDSAVYLCASSFSDSFEAFFGQGTRLTVV.

CDR3 DNA sequence: TGTGCCAGCAGCATATACAGGGGAGGTACTGAAGCTTTCTTT. The encoded protein is CASSIYRGGTEAFF. The J gene is TRBJ1-1, the V gene TRBV7-2; 7 bases line up with TRBD1. The CDR3 has 14 amino acids. CDR1 and CDR2 (germline): SGHTA, FQGNSA. Trimming took 5 bases from V and 5 from J; bases not matched to a gene: 8.

The gene calls are TRBV14 and TRBJ2-1; 7 bases are shared with TRBD1. Germline V gene sequence: CDR1 SGHDN, CDR2 FVKESK. This CDR3 is 15 amino acids long. The V and J ends lost 0 bases and 9 bases, in that order; junction bases with no gene match: 8. The chain's CDR3 is CASSQDVGGRGEQFF. The CDR3 DNA is TGTGCCAGCAGCCAAGATGTAGGGGGCAGGGGTGAGCAGTTCTTC.

The chain joins TRBV19 to TRBJ1-2, with TRBD1 matching 9 bases. V shed 3 bases and J 6 bases; nucleotides not matched to a gene: 5. Germline V gene sequence: CDR1 LNHDA, CDR2 SQIVND (reference sequence). The CDR3 has 14 residues. As DNA, the CDR3 is TGTGCCAGTAGTATCCCCGGGACAGGGAATGGCTACACCTTC. Protein: CASSIPGTGNGYTF.

This chain joins TRBV9 and TRBJ1-2, with TRBD1 as a possible D gene (5 bases). This CDR3 is built from 14 residues. Trimming stripped 2 bases from V and 4 bases from J, with 12 bases between. The V gene's germline CDR1 is SGDLS and CDR2 YYNGEE. In DNA form, the CDR3 reads TGTGCCAGCAGCGTGTCGACAGTAAGCTATGGCTACACCTTC. Translation gives CASSVSTVSYGYTF.

This clone has only one observation. The chain couples TRBV24-1 to TRBJ2-2; 16 nucleotides line up with TRBD2. Trimming cost V 2 bases and J 3 bases; bases outside gene matches: 5. Germline CDR1 KGHDR, CDR2 SFDVKD. The CDR3 is 19 residues long. The chain's CDR3 is CATSDSGLAGGKDTGELFF. DNA for the CDR3: TGTGCCACCAGTGATTCGGGACTAGCGGGAGGGAAGGACACCGGGGAGCTGTTTTTT.

The rearrangement joins TRBV9 to TRBJ2-3, with 9 bases identical to TRBD1. The CDR3 length is 14 residues. With V trimmed by 4 bases and J by 4 bases, 4 bases remained unmatched. Germline V CDR1 and CDR2: SGDLS, YYNGEE. The CDR3 is CASSPGQGSDTQYF. The CDR3 nucleotides read TGTGCCAGCAGCCCGGGACAGGGCTCAGATACGCAGTATTTT.

The chain couples TRBV5-1 to TRBJ1-2; D is possibly TRBD1 (5 bases). The CDR3 has 14 amino acids. Trimming shortened V by 7 bases and J by 6 bases, and 19 bases separated the two germline ends. Looked up from germline, CDR1 is SGHRS and CDR2 is YFSETQ. In DNA form, the CDR3 reads TGCGCCAGCTGTGTTCTACGGGGGGTGGATGGCTACACCTTC. This gives the protein CASCVLRGVDGYTF.

The rearrangement joins TRBV7-9 to TRBJ1-1; unclear D gene. This CDR3 region has 14 residues. Germline V lookup: CDR1 SEHNR, CDR2 FQNEAQ (reference sequence). V lost 0 bases and J 5 bases, leaving 10 bases between the germline ends. CDR3 in amino acids: CASSLAEGLTEAFF. DNA for the CDR3: TGTGCCAGCAGCTTAGCTGAGGGTTTGACTGAAGCTTTCTTT.

CDR3 residues: CASKPGQGGQPQHF. DNA of the CDR3: TGTGCCAGCAAGCCGGGACAGGGAGGCCAGCCCCAGCATTTT. This chain connects TRBV2 to TRBJ1-5; 9 bases line up with TRBD1. The V and J ends lost 7 bases and 7 bases, in that order; junction bases with no gene match: 8. There are 14 residues in the CDR3. Looked up from germline, CDR1 is SNHLY and CDR2 is FYNNEI. Based on the CDR3 plus reference TRBV2 and TRBJ1-5, the full variable domain is EPEVTQTPSHQVTQMGQEVILRCVPISNHLYFYWYRQILGQKVEFLVSFYNNEISEKSEIFDDQFSVERPDGSNFTLKIRSTKLEDSAMYFCASKPGQGGQPQHFGDGTRLSIL.

The chain carries TRBV27 and TRBJ2-2; 10 bases line up with TRBD1. After removal of 6 bases from V and 7 bases from J, the junction contained 5 bases not matched to a gene. The CDR3 totals 14 residues. Per germline, CDR1 MNHEY and CDR2 SMNVEV (reference sequence). CDR3 loop: CASSRQGAVGELFF. The CDR3, as DNA: TGTGCCAGCAGCAGACAGGGGGCGGTCGGGGAGCTGTTTTTT.

The chain employs TRBV2 and TRBJ2-7; 8 bases are shared with TRBD2. The CDR3 consists of 12 residues. In germline, CDR1 is SNHLY, CDR2 FYNNEI. V trimming: 8 bases; J trimming: 5 bases; junction bases outside the gene matches: 5. The CDR3 spells CASRLAFHEQYF. The CDR3 region has the DNA TGTGCCAGCCGACTAGCGTTCCACGAGCAGTACTTC.

This chain joins TRBV3-1 (or the pseudogene TRBV3-2) and TRBJ2-1, with TRBD2 identical over 10 bases. The CDR3 has 17 residues. Trimming took 2 bases from V and 5 from J; bases not matched to a gene: 9. CDR1 is LGHDT and CDR2 is YNNKEL in the germline V gene (reference sequence). The CDR3 spells CASSQYRSSGGDNEQFF. CDR3 bases: TGTGCCAGCAGCCAATATCGGTCTAGCGGGGGTGACAATGAGCAGTTCTTC.

The chain links TRBV15 to TRBJ2-2; 9 bases are a match to TRBD1. With 6 bases clipped from V and 3 bases from J, the junction kept 5 bases outside the gene matches. CDR3 length equals 15 residues. Germline CDR1 and CDR2: LNHNV and YYDKDF (reference sequence). This CDR3 reads CATRRDREDTGELFF. The CDR3 nucleotides read TGTGCCACCAGGCGGGACAGGGAGGACACCGGGGAGCTGTTTTTT.